This entry is about one TCR beta chain. Its antigen has not been determined. Nothing much larger sits one base from this clone, and base qualities are not available. The CDR3 runs 17 residues from the cysteine to the phenylalanine. Only CDR3 DNA remains: 51 bases, in frame from the first base. For this chain, trimming is 1 base at the V end and 0 bases at the J end, and the number of junction bases without a gene match is 2. The germline V gene provides CDR1 SGHVS and CDR2 FNYEAQ. This specimen's time point label, per the study, means: cells obtained before transplantation from donor or recipient. CD3+CD4+ and CD3+CD8+ populations were FACS-sorted from unstimulated pre-transplant donor and recipient cells taken from spleen or lymph nodes. This record comes from a study of graft-versus-host responses after intestinal transplantation (TCRdb year 2021). At the level of the whole study: Multivisceral, liver-intestinal, or isolated intestinal transplants were received by the recipients. Alloreactive clones were identified by sequencing pre-transplant mixed lymphocyte reaction products and comparing them with unstimulated pre-transplant donor and recipient T cells. A peak of at least 4% donor T cells among recipient peripheral blood mononuclear cells was the definition used for donor T cell macrochimerism. The cohort enrolled 20 to 30 intestinal transplant recipients including one retransplant, and a few patients lacking pretransplant specimens were excluded. Instead of going to the commercial service, samples from a few later patients were sequenced in-house on an Illumina MiSeq and processed with MiXCR. Every recipient was given anti-thymocyte globulin induction, then maintenance tacrolimus and steroids for about three years. After intestinal transplantation, graft-versus-host and host-versus-graft alloreactive T cell clones in the graft, circulation and bone marrow were tracked using bulk TCR-beta CDR3 sequencing. Study-wide findings and limitations: The relatively low number and heterogeneity of intestinal transplant patients limited the conclusions. In patients with donor T cell macrochimerism, the allografts had high GvH to HvG T cell clonal ratios. Early after transplant, peak levels of circulating GvH clones were associated with declines in HvG clones. GvH clones turned up in recipient bone marrow, with some appearing earlier in ileal mucosa or blood, a pattern consistent with an intestinal mucosal origin.

Libraries were made using the immunoSEQ multiplex PCR assay. In most patients, genomic DNA was isolated using the Qiagen DNeasy Blood and Tissue Kit and sent frozen to Adaptive Biotechnologies for TCR sequencing. Adaptive Biotechnologies carried out high-throughput TCR-beta CDR3 sequencing of genomic DNA for most patients. Per the source publication's procedure: Adaptive's ImmunoSEQ software supplied the TCR sequencing data for 15 to 20 patients, while MiXCR and VDJtools were used to process a few other patients. To correct CD4 versus CD8 sorting errors, sequences present in both subsets at a frequency ratio below 5:1 were removed. CDR3 nucleotide sequences shared between donor and recipient were removed because the origin of such sequences could not be assigned. To count as alloreactive, a clone needed at least 2-fold expansion over unstimulated cells and a minimum CFSE-low frequency of 0.002% (template counts) or 0.001% (read counts). Mappable clones were those detected in sequenced pre-transplant spleen, lymph node, or MLR CFSE-low populations of the donor or recipient. Cumulative frequency of alloreactive clones was calculated as a percentage of all sequences weighted by copy number. TCRdb holds this immuneACCESS table with in-frame rearrangements only. Some clones are missing; in checked studies, unresolved V genes explain under half, and the rest has no known cause. The DNA was the basis for D and trimming; V, J and clone size are from that table. Present in this sample are about 78,000 clones, 87% of which were seen just once. The top ten hold about 8% of the sample.

Here the chain combines TRBV7-6 and TRBJ2-2; 10 central nucleotides agree with TRBD2. The source of this sequence is a human donor who was the organ donor for an intestinal transplant. This specimen consisted of unstimulated CD8+ T cells sorted from spleen or lymph node cells, obtained before transplant. The bases read TGTGCCAGCAGCTTAGTTACTAGCGGGGCGAACACCGGGGAGCTGTTTTTT. It specifies CASSLVTSGANTGELFF.